A single sample gave rise to the 20 T cell receptor beta chains below, sequenced in a study of a mutant IDH1 vaccine in newly diagnosed glioma. Sequencing used immunoSEQ multiplex PCR; TCRdb keeps in-frame clones, though not all of them. The sample consists of roughly 44,000 clones, around 81% of them appearing once. Time point defined: week 35, safety follow-up. All doses held 300 ug of mutant IDH1 20-mer peptide, with topical imiquimod. The antigens of these receptors remain unknown. Here the sequenced sample was PBMCs, taken from a glioma patient whose treatment included an IDH1 peptide vaccine. Receptors originate from a woman aged 40 to 55 with glioma. Some clones in this sample may be carry-over from other donors' samples.

The V call is TRBV9, the J call TRBJ2-3; no reliable D call. The V end was cut by 2 bases, the J end by 2 bases, with 12 bases between. Germline V gives CDR1 SGDLS, CDR2 YYNGEE. The CDR3 consists of 15 residues. DNA of the CDR3: TGTGCCAGCAGCGTTAAGGACGGAACCACAGATACGCAGTATTTT. Translated, it gives CASSVKDGTTDTQYF.

This clone has a single count. The chain carries TRBV27 and TRBJ1-2; D unresolved. The CDR3 totals 10 residues. Trimming pared 7 bases from V and 6 bases from J, leaving 6 bases between. In germline, CDR1 is MNHEY, CDR2 SMNVEV (reference sequence). CDR3 nucleotide sequence: TGTGCCAGCATCAGGCATGGCTACACCTTC. This sequence encodes CASIRHGYTF.

The chain carries TRBV28 and TRBJ2-1; no reliable D call. CDR1 and CDR2 from the germline V gene are MDHEN and SYDVKM. V was clipped by 5 bases and J by 1 base, with 24 bases between them. The CDR3 sequence is 19 residues long. CDR3 DNA sequence: TGTGCCAGCAGTATCCCTCGTGATACCGACCTCCCTTCCTACAATGAGCAGTTCTTC. Amino acid sequence: CASSIPRDTDLPSYNEQFF.

V and J are TRBV20-1 and TRBJ2-5; no definite D call. Germline V lookup: CDR1 DFQATT, CDR2 SNEGSKA (reference sequence). Trimming left V 3 bases short and J 5 bases short, with 7 bases between. The CDR3 length is 11 residues. The CDR3 DNA reads as TGCAGTGCTAGCTCTGGGGAGACCCAGTACTTC. Protein product: CSASSGETQYF.

The V and J genes are TRBV4-2 and TRBJ1-3; TRBD1 agrees at 7 bases. The CDR3 runs to 18 residues. V dropped 0 bases and J dropped 5; count of bases not matched to a gene: 13. Germline lookup yields CDR1 LGHNA and CDR2 YNFKEQ. The CDR3 bases are TGTGCCAGCAGCCAAGAAATTGGGGTCGGGACAGAAAGAAACACCATATATTTT. Translation: CASSQEIGVGTERNTIYF.

The table lists this clone with a few counts. The chain uses TRBV7-2 and TRBJ2-7; D is perhaps TRBD2 (5 bases). The CDR3 is 14 amino acids. Germline CDR1 reads SGHTA; CDR2 reads FQGNSA. V lost 4 bases and J 2 bases, leaving 12 bases between the germline ends. The CDR3 bases are TGTGCCAGCAGCTCCCAGGCGGGCGCCTACGAGCAGTACTTC. Translation gives CASSSQAGAYEQYF. Full variable domain (outside the CDR3, taken from reference TRBV7-2 and TRBJ2-7): GAGVSQSPSNKVTEKGKDVELRCDPISGHTALYWYRQSLGQGLEFLIYFQGNSAPDKSGLPSDRFSAERTGGSVSTLTIQRTQQEDSAVYLCASSSQAGAYEQYFGPGTRLTVT.

CDR3 DNA: TGTGCCTGGATACAAGCTAGAACTGAAGCTTTCTTT. As protein: CAWIQARTEAFF. This chain uses TRBV30 with TRBJ1-1; D remains ambiguous. The V end was cut by 4 bases, the J end by 5 bases, with 11 bases between. CDR3 length equals 12 residues. Germline CDR1 is GTSNPN and CDR2 is SVGIG (reference sequence).

This chain uses TRBV5-6 with TRBJ1-4; a weak D match, TRBD1 (5 bases). CDR1 is SGHDT and CDR2 is YYEEEE in the germline V gene. This CDR3 is 16 amino acids long. Trimming took 5 bases from V and 0 from J, leaving 14 bases between them. The CDR3 DNA reads as TGTGCCAGCAGGCGGCGGCAAGGGGCAACTAATGAAAAACTGTTTTTT. Its translation: CASRRRQGATNEKLFF.

The chain is built from TRBV15 and TRBJ2-5, with TRBD1 as a possible D gene (6 bases). Per germline, CDR1 LNHNV and CDR2 YYDKDF (reference sequence). The CDR3 is made up of 16 amino acids. V was pared by 5 bases and J by 3 bases, with 19 bases between. The CDR3 DNA follows: TGTGCCACCAGCGTTAACCCGGGACAAGGAAAAGAGACCCAGTACTTC. This gives the protein CATSVNPGQGKETQYF.

This chain joins TRBV13 and TRBJ2-1, with TRBD1 as a possible D gene (6 bases). This CDR3 comprises 14 residues. Trimming pared 0 bases from V and 8 bases from J, leaving 11 bases between. The V gene's germline CDR1 is PRHDT and CDR2 FYEKMQ (reference sequence). The CDR3 DNA reads as TGTGCCAGCAGCTTAGGGGGAGCAGGGGATGAGCAGTTCTTC. Its protein is CASSLGGAGDEQFF.

The J gene is TRBJ1-2, the V gene TRBV5-6; D gene ambiguous. The V and J ends lost 5 bases and 4 bases respectively, with 18 bases between them. This CDR3 region has 15 residues. Germline CDR1 is SGHDT and CDR2 is YYEEEE. The CDR3 loop is CASRLYSAGSYGYTF. In nucleotides, the CDR3 is TGTGCCAGCAGGTTGTACTCGGCAGGATCCTATGGCTACACCTTC.

The chain joins TRBV9 to TRBJ1-4, with TRBD1 as a possible D gene (5 bases). Germline V lookup: CDR1 SGDLS, CDR2 YYNGEE. The CDR3 is made up of 16 amino acids. V dropped 4 bases and J dropped 7 bases, with 20 bases sitting between them. CDR3: CASSPGTGGHREKLFF. CDR3 coding DNA: TGTGCCAGCAGCCCTGGGACGGGAGGACACCGTGAAAAACTGTTTTTT.

This chain joins TRBV6-1 and TRBJ1-2; no clear D. CDR1 is MNHNS, CDR2 SASEGT, per germline. The CDR3 spans 12 residues. The germline V and J ends were trimmed by 2 bases and 8 bases, with 9 bases remaining between them. The CDR3 region is CASSERHDGYTF. CDR3 sequence (DNA): TGTGCCAGCAGTGAACGTCACGACGGCTACACCTTC.

A single count supports this clone. The chain carries TRBV5-5 and TRBJ1-2, with D uncertain. The CDR3 consists of 13 residues. V lost 8 bases, J lost 5 bases, and 16 bases lay in between. Germline CDR1 and CDR2: SGHKS and YYEKEE (reference sequence). The CDR3 nucleotides are TGTGCCAGTCAGCGTGGGGATGGTTATGGCTACACCTTC. Translated: CASQRGDGYGYTF.

The chain joins TRBV4-2 to TRBJ2-3; 8 nucleotides agree with TRBD1. The CDR3 runs to 17 residues. The germline gives CDR1 LGHNA, CDR2 YNFKEQ. V was pared by 3 bases and J by 8 bases, with 16 bases of the junction left unmatched. The CDR3: CASSHVQGEVVAFTQYF. The CDR3 nucleotides read TGTGCCAGCAGCCACGTACAGGGGGAGGTCGTGGCATTTACGCAGTATTTT.

V gene TRBV7-9 combines with J gene TRBJ1-2, with D unclear. The CDR3 extends over 15 amino acids. The ends were cut back, 1 base at V and 1 base at J, with 10 bases in the middle. CDR1 SEHNR and CDR2 FQNEAQ come from the germline V gene (reference sequence). The CDR3 loop reads CASSLDSGVNYGYTF. The CDR3 DNA is TGTGCCAGCAGCTTAGACTCCGGGGTTAACTATGGCTACACCTTC.

The gene calls are TRBV18 and TRBJ1-1, with 8 bases identical to TRBD1. The CDR3 covers 15 residues. Germline loops: CDR1 KGHSH, CDR2 LQKENI. Unmatched junction bases numbered 3, after V lost 3 bases and J lost 0 bases. CDR3 region: CASSPGQELNTEAFF. DNA for the CDR3: TGTGCCAGCTCACCGGGACAGGAATTGAACACTGAAGCTTTCTTT.

The chain combines TRBV5-3 with TRBJ2-7; D gene unclear. TRBV5-3 is designated an ORF whose function remains uncertain. CDR3 size: 14 residues. V was pared by 0 bases and J by 2 bases, with 9 bases between. CDR3 bases: TGTGCCAGAAGCTTGGACTGGCGGACCTACGAGCAGTACTTC. Encoded protein: CARSLDWRTYEQYF.

Written as DNA, the CDR3 is TGTGCCAGCAGCTCTCCCTCTTGGGGGGGCGAGCAGTACTTC. Translated: CASSSPSWGGEQYF. The chain couples TRBV5-6 to TRBJ2-7, with TRBD2 matching over 7 bases. The CDR3 is made up of 14 amino acids. CDR1 and CDR2 (germline): SGHDT, YYEEEE. V lost 3 bases and J lost 6; bases outside the gene matches: 9.

A few counts support this clone. The J gene is TRBJ2-7, the V gene TRBV4-1; 8 bases match TRBD2. The CDR3 spans 15 residues. J lost 0 bases, V lost 1 base, and 2 bases had no gene match. CDR1 MGHRA and CDR2 YSYEKL come from the germline V gene. The CDR3: CASSQGLASSYEQYF. The CDR3 DNA reads as TGCGCCAGCAGCCAAGGACTAGCGAGCTCCTACGAGCAGTACTTC.